This entry concerns a single T cell receptor beta chain. Some clones are missing from TCRdb's copy, which holds only in-frame ones; the method was immunoSEQ multiplex PCR. The table records about 2.5 million clones, 92% of them present only once. The junction had 8 bases not matched to a gene; V was cut back by 5 bases and J by 5 bases. The length of the CDR3 is 14 residues. CDR1 SGHRS and CDR2 YFSETQ come from the germline V gene. This specimen comes from a study of shared clonotypes between healthy human individuals. V usage is TRBV5-1 and J usage is TRBJ2-5; 8 bases agree with TRBD2. This clonotype was obtained from a man between 18 and 29 years old in good health. Some clones in this sample may be carry-over from other donors' samples. The sequenced sample consisted of naive CD4+ T cells from PBMCs. The sample's subset: CD45RA+ positively selected. The CDR3 coding sequence is TGCGCCAGCAGTGGAGCGGGAGCGGGGGAGACCCAGTACTTC. Translating it yields CASSGAGAGETQYF.